This T cell receptor (beta chain) was profiled in a study of tumor and adjacent non-tumor tissue in lung cancer. Details on this clonotype: A read error may account for a junction end that differs from germline.

This sample's RNA came from whole unsorted tissue. The library came from three nested PCR rounds adapted from ARM-PCR protocols. TCRdb ran MiXCR on the multiplex PCR reads and lists one entry per CDR3 protein. The table records about 81,000 distinct CDR3 sequences, 55% to 75% of them present only once. Germline V gene data show CDR1 as SGHRS and CDR2 as YFSETQ. The CDR3 loop spans 15 amino acids. The source of this sequence is a middle-aged woman with non-small cell lung cancer. The material sequenced was lung tumor tissue. V usage is TRBV5-1 and J usage is TRBJ1-5; D perhaps matches TRBD1 (5 bases). CDR3 sequence reads: CASSLVGDSNQPQHF. The CDR3 DNA reads TGCGCCAGCAGCTTGGTGGGGGATAGCAATCAGCCACAGCATTTT. Looking up the rest from reference TRBV5-1 and TRBJ1-5 gives the full variable domain: KAGVTQTPRYLIKTRGQQVTLSCSPISGHRSVSWYQQTPGQGLQFLFEYFSETQRNKGNFPGRFSGRQFSNSRSEMNVSTLELGDSALYLCASSLVGDSNQPQHFGDGTRLSIL.